The 2 T cell receptor beta chains below all came from one sample that was sequenced in a study of blood T cell repertoires in COVID-19. The assay was immunoSEQ multiplex PCR, and TCRdb's table has in-frame clones only and misses some. The repertoire holds more than 350,000 clones, with approximately 87% as singletons. Sequencing was performed on peripheral blood. These receptors came from a woman in her 30s with COVID-19, enrolled during active disease.

This chain links TRBV18 with TRBJ2-3; D is unclear. The V gene's germline CDR1 is KGHSH and CDR2 LQKENI. The CDR3 is 15 residues long. V gave up 0 bases and J gave up 1 base, with 8 bases separating them. CDR3 coding DNA: TGTGCCAGCTCACCACCGGTGAGAGGCACAGATACGCAGTATTTT. Encoded protein: CASSPPVRGTDTQYF.

The CDR3 is CASSTEGTGVTGELFF. The CDR3 DNA sequence: TGTGCCAGCAGCACGGAGGGGACAGGGGTCACCGGGGAGCTGTTTTTT. The chain links TRBV28 to TRBJ2-2; 10 bases agree with TRBD1. This CDR3 is 16 amino acids long. Germline CDR1 MDHEN, CDR2 SYDVKM. Trimming cost V 6 bases and J 4 bases; bases outside gene matches: 8.